This entry describes one TCR beta chain. Its target is unknown. The sample originates from a study of T cell responses to AZD1222 COVID-19 vaccine. Turning to the study itself: It was second doses at about 4 or about 12 weeks that were pooled.

Assay used: immunoSEQ multiplex PCR; TCRdb lists only in-frame clones, some missing. Of about 63,000 clones in the sample, 85% to 90% were seen once. Germline V CDR1 and CDR2: SGHAT, FQNNGV. Trimming removed 5 bases at V and 6 bases at J, with 16 bases between. This CDR3 spans 14 amino acids. Regarding the study as a whole: Donors skewed white British and female; clonal diversity was possibly underestimated. When two AZD1222 doses had been given, Spike-specific TCR breadth and depth rose.

The chain employs TRBV11-2 and TRBJ2-5; D is ambiguous. This specimen consisted of peripheral blood, obtained on day 0 of AZD1222 vaccination. The sequence derives from an adult in good health. CDR3 DNA: TGTGCCAGCAGCCCATTGGTTGGAAGGCAGACCCAGTACTTC. Its translation: CASSPLVGRQTQYF.